A selection of T cell receptor beta chains follows, all from one sample in a study of T cell responses to AZD1222 COVID-19 vaccine. Assay: immunoSEQ multiplex PCR; the TCRdb copy retains only in-frame clones and omits some. Of about 140,000 clones in the sample, around nine tenths were seen once. The material sequenced was peripheral blood, taken 28 days after the second AZD1222 dose. The receptors here all came from an adult who received the AZD1222 COVID-19 vaccine. Both conserved end residues are part of each CDR3. Each record gives: J gene, D gene, V gene, clone size, CDR3 protein, CDR3 DNA. The D gene is left open where the match is weak. The size entry is marked missing in some rows and otherwise reads once, few, many or a size class.

J: TRBJ2-1
D: -
V: TRBV3-1/TRBV3-2
size: -
CDR3: CASSQEPWRTSYNEQFF
DNA: TGTGCCAGCAGCCAAGAACCGTGGCGGACCTCCTACAATGAGCAGTTCTTC

J: TRBJ1-3
D: TRBD1
V: TRBV19
size: -
CDR3: CASSLGPGGGNTIYF
DNA: TGTGCCAGTAGTCTCGGGCCAGGGGGTGGAAACACCATATATTTT

J: TRBJ2-5
D: TRBD1
V: TRBV5-1
size: -
CDR3: CASSLTGGAETQYF
DNA: TGCGCCAGCAGCTTGACAGGGGGTGCAGAGACCCAGTACTTC

J: TRBJ2-1
D: TRBD2
V: TRBV25-1
size: -
CDR3: CASSGFSGRTYNEQFF
DNA: TGTGCCAGCAGTGGGTTCAGCGGGAGGACCTACAATGAGCAGTTCTTC

J: TRBJ2-7
D: -
V: TRBV19
size: -
CDR3: CASSANQGNSYEQYF
DNA: TGTGCCAGTAGTGCAAATCAGGGGAACTCCTACGAGCAGTACTTC

J: TRBJ1-2
D: -
V: TRBV9
size: -
CDR3: CASSAHLSGRTSGYTF
DNA: TGTGCCAGCAGCGCCCACTTGTCGGGACGTACTTCTGGCTACACCTTC

J: TRBJ2-5
D: -
V: TRBV19
size: once
CDR3: CASSGRRGLRGETQYF
DNA: TGTGCCAGTAGTGGGCGTAGGGGCCTCCGGGGTGAGACCCAGTACTTC

J: TRBJ2-2
D: -
V: TRBV5-4
size: once
CDR3: CASSLPTGPGELFF
DNA: TGTGCCAGCAGCTTGCCGACAGGTCCCGGGGAGCTGTTTTTT

J: TRBJ2-3
D: TRBD1
V: TRBV28
size: -
CDR3: CASSLQTGTGSTDTQYF
DNA: TGTGCCAGCAGTTTACAAACCGGGACAGGGAGCACAGATACGCAGTATTTT

J: TRBJ2-7
D: -
V: TRBV2
size: -
CDR3: CASSEAGHLYEQYF
DNA: TGTGCCAGCAGTGAGGCGGGACATCTCTACGAGCAGTACTTC

J: TRBJ2-1
D: TRBD2
V: TRBV5-8
size: -
CDR3: CASREGGKSYNEQFF
DNA: TGTGCCAGCCGGGAGGGGGGGAAATCCTACAATGAGCAGTTCTTC

J: TRBJ1-5
D: TRBD1
V: TRBV7-8
size: -
CDR3: CASSTQGVGNQPQHF
DNA: TGTGCCAGCAGCACGCAGGGGGTGGGCAATCAGCCCCAGCATTTT

J: TRBJ2-7
D: -
V: TRBV5-4
size: -
CDR3: CASSSDRAYEQYF
DNA: TGTGCCAGCAGCTCGGACAGAGCCTACGAGCAGTACTTC

J: TRBJ2-1
D: TRBD2
V: TRBV27
size: -
CDR3: CASSLGLAGLLHNEQFF
DNA: TGTGCCAGCAGTTTAGGACTAGCGGGGTTGTTGCACAATGAGCAGTTCTTC

J: TRBJ1-2
D: -
V: TRBV5-4
size: -
CDR3: CASSLVEGNGYGYTF
DNA: TGTGCCAGCAGCTTGGTTGAGGGAAATGGCTATGGCTACACCTTC

J: TRBJ1-2
D: -
V: TRBV6-2/TRBV6-3
size: -
CDR3: CASSPGRNYGYTF
DNA: TGTGCCAGCAGCCCGGGACGCAACTATGGCTACACCTTC

J: TRBJ1-2
D: TRBD1
V: TRBV7-2
size: -
CDR3: CASSFDRASWYGYTF
DNA: TGTGCCAGCAGCTTTGACAGGGCAAGTTGGTATGGCTACACCTTC

J: TRBJ1-3
D: TRBD1
V: TRBV27
size: -
CDR3: CASSSQQGAAGNTIYF
DNA: TGTGCCAGCAGTTCTCAACAGGGGGCGGCTGGAAACACCATATATTTT

J: TRBJ1-2
D: -
V: TRBV19
size: -
CDR3: CASSDLGQNYGYTF
DNA: TGTGCCAGTAGTGACCTCGGACAGAACTATGGCTACACCTTC

J: TRBJ1-2
D: -
V: TRBV19
size: -
CDR3: CASSIWGAFDYGYTF
DNA: TGTGCCAGTAGTATTTGGGGGGCTTTTGACTATGGCTACACCTTC

J: TRBJ1-5
D: -
V: TRBV6-5
size: -
CDR3: CASRLYSNQPQHF
DNA: TGTGCCAGCAGGCTATATAGCAATCAGCCCCAGCATTTT

J: TRBJ2-2
D: TRBD1
V: TRBV5-1
size: once
CDR3: CASSLTGDGELFF
DNA: TGCGCCAGCAGCCTGACAGGGGATGGGGAGCTGTTTTTT

J: TRBJ1-2
D: -
V: TRBV18
size: -
CDR3: CASSPSYGYTF
DNA: TGTGCCAGCTCACCATCCTATGGCTACACCTTC

J: TRBJ2-1
D: -
V: TRBV24-1
size: -
CDR3: CATSARDKYYNEQFF
DNA: TGTGCCACCAGTGCCCGGGACAAGTACTACAATGAGCAGTTCTTC

J: TRBJ2-1
D: TRBD2
V: TRBV7-2
size: -
CDR3: CASNLAGGSYNEQFF
DNA: TGTGCCAGCAACTTAGCGGGGGGATCCTACAATGAGCAGTTCTTC

J: TRBJ1-2
D: -
V: TRBV4-2
size: -
CDR3: CASSRGSGYGYTF
DNA: TGTGCCAGCAGCCGGGGGAGTGGGTATGGCTACACCTTC

J: TRBJ1-5
D: -
V: TRBV29-1
size: -
CDR3: CSVADYSNQPQHF
DNA: TGCAGCGTTGCCGACTATAGCAATCAGCCCCAGCATTTT

J: TRBJ2-7
D: TRBD1
V: TRBV18
size: -
CDR3: CASSPDRGLGYEQYF
DNA: TGTGCCAGCTCACCAGACAGGGGCCTAGGGTACGAGCAGTACTTC